The next 5 T cell receptor beta chains were all read from a single sample in a study of blood T cell repertoires in COVID-19. The protocol was immunoSEQ multiplex PCR, while the TCRdb copy is restricted to in-frame clones and leaves out a portion. There are fewer than 200,000 clones in the sample; approximately 87% occur only once, and about an eighth lies in the top ten. Sequencing was carried out using peripheral blood. These receptors all come from a woman in her 70s with COVID-19, enrolled during active disease.

J is TRBJ2-2 and V is TRBV15; tentative D call: TRBD2 (6 bases). The V end lost 0 bases, the J end lost 3 bases, and 8 bases lay between the germline ends. CDR1 and CDR2 (germline): LNHNV, YYDKDF (reference sequence). The CDR3 is 15 amino acids. The CDR3 spells CATSREGGDTGELFF. The DNA of the CDR3 is TGTGCCACCAGCAGAGAGGGGGGAGACACCGGGGAGCTGTTTTTT.

The chain uses TRBV28 and TRBJ1-2; D gene uncertain. Germline CDR1 MDHEN, CDR2 SYDVKM. V was cut by 5 bases and J by 7 bases, with 11 bases left in between. The CDR3 runs 12 residues. The CDR3 here is CASSLRPGGYTF. DNA of the CDR3: TGTGCCAGCAGTCTCCGACCAGGTGGCTACACCTTC.

V is TRBV9 and J is TRBJ1-2, with D tentatively TRBD1 (5 bases). Germline loops: CDR1 SGDLS, CDR2 YYNGEE. V lost 3 bases, J lost 2 bases, and 17 bases lay in between. The CDR3 runs to 16 residues. In DNA form, the CDR3 reads TGTGCCAGCAGCGCAGACCTCGGGGGTAGAAACTATGGCTACACCTTC. Translating gives CASSADLGGRNYGYTF.

V is TRBV7-9 and J is TRBJ1-5; TRBD1 aligns across 7 bases. This CDR3 region has 14 residues. Germline CDR1 SEHNR, CDR2 FQNEAQ (reference sequence). Trimming removed 0 bases from V and 8 bases from J; junction bases left unmatched: 4. CDR3 residues: CASSLAGGREPQHF. The CDR3 coding sequence is TGTGCCAGCAGCTTAGCAGGGGGCAGGGAGCCCCAGCATTTT.

The J gene is TRBJ1-6, the V gene TRBV2; 8 nucleotides align to TRBD1. J gave up 14 bases and V 5 bases, and 11 bases lay outside the gene matches. CDR1 SNHLY and CDR2 FYNNEI come from the germline V gene. The CDR3 has 14 residues. This CDR3 reads CASSRTGHLPTLHF. The CDR3 coding sequence is TGTGCCAGCAGTAGGACAGGGCACCTTCCCACCCTCCACTTT.